This T cell receptor (beta chain) was sequenced during a study of T cells after yellow fever vaccination. Study-wide background: SMART-Seq v4 Ultra Low Input served to prepare low-cell-number fractions.

V was pared by 7 bases and J by 3 bases, with 13 bases between. Per the germline V gene, CDR1 is SGHRS and CDR2 is YFSETQ. The CDR3 is 13 residues long. This clonotype came up many times. TCRdb itself ran the 5' RACE reads through MiXCR, one entry per CDR3 protein. Of some 290,000 distinct CDR3 sequences detected, around a tenth appear once; the ten largest clones hold approximately 3%. This TCR derives from a young man who received the YFV17D yellow fever vaccine. The V and J genes are TRBV5-1 and TRBJ2-5, with D tentatively TRBD1 or TRBD2 (5 bases each). Source: CD4+ T cells sorted from PBMCs, taken 45 days after the yellow fever booster vaccination. This CDR3 reads CASSSLGEETQYF. DNA of the CDR3: TGCGCCAGCTCCAGTTTGGGGGAAGAGACCCAGTACTTC.